This TCR beta chain was captured in a study of T cells in Graves' hyperthyroidism and ophthalmopathy. Based on clinical symptoms, serum thyroxine and TRAb, thyroid ultrasound and orbital computed tomography, diagnoses were reached. There were TCR beta CDR3 regions amplified from RNA transcripts. First-round RT-PCR of the TCR CDR3 relied on the HTBI primer set. MiXCR, applied by TCRdb to the multiplex PCR reads, yields one record per CDR3 protein. The sample has 250,000 or so distinct CDR3 sequences, roughly 15% seen once. In germline, CDR1 is SEHNR, CDR2 FQNEAQ (reference sequence). CDR3 length: 15 residues. J was trimmed by 5 bases and V by 2 bases; bases with no gene match: 4.

The sample taken for sequencing was blood. V gene TRBV7-9 combines with J gene TRBJ1-1; 11 bases line up with TRBD1. This clonotype was obtained from a woman aged 18-35 years with Graves' ophthalmopathy. CDR3 residues: CASSLSGQGETEAFF. As DNA, the CDR3 is TGTGCCAGCAGCTTATCGGGACAGGGGGAGACTGAAGCTTTCTTT.